The 30 T cell receptor beta chains presented below share a single source sample, sequenced in a study of beta chain features in type 1 diabetes. Sequencing targeted expressed TCRB transcripts, as all isolated RNA had been reverse transcribed. Assay: immunoSEQ multiplex PCR; the TCRdb copy retains only in-frame clones and omits some. The sample lists 350,000 or so clones, around 20% seen once, with about 0.045% in the top ten. The specimen sequenced was naive CD4+ T cells from blood. The receptors here all came from a woman younger than 35 in good health.

This clone was counted a few times. V gene TRBV10-3 combines with J gene TRBJ1-1; 8 bases agree with TRBD1. Germline V lookup: CDR1 ENHRY, CDR2 SYGVKD. The CDR3 extends over 14 amino acids. The V segment lost 2 bases and the J segment 3 bases; nucleotides outside the gene matches: 2. In nucleotides, the CDR3 is TGTGCCATCAGTGAGGGACAGGGTCACACTGAAGCTTTCTTT. Protein: CAISEGQGHTEAFF.

Of note for this clone: Other DNA sequences in this sample translate to the same CDR3. The rearrangement links TRBV6-6 to TRBJ2-7; 10 bases agree with TRBD2. The CDR3 is made up of 14 amino acids. V lost 5 bases, J lost 2 bases, and 3 bases stayed unmatched. Per germline, CDR1 MNHNY and CDR2 SVGAGI (reference sequence). The CDR3 nucleotides are TGTGCCAGCAGTCGACTAGCGGGTCCCTACGAGCAGTACTTC. Translated: CASSRLAGPYEQYF.

The chain links TRBV7-2 to TRBJ2-1, with 7 bases fitting TRBD1. CDR3 length: 14 amino acids. Germline values: CDR1 SGHTA, CDR2 FQGNSA. J was trimmed by 5 bases and V by 6 bases; bases with no gene match: 7. The DNA of the CDR3 is TGTGCCAGCAGGACAACAGGGGTAAACAATGAGCAGTTCTTC. It encodes CASRTTGVNNEQFF.

A remark on this clone: The sample holds other DNA sequences that translate to the same CDR3. The V gene is TRBV4-1, the J gene TRBJ2-1; TRBD2 agrees at 13 bases. V lost 3 bases and J lost 8; bases outside the gene matches: 7. The CDR3 runs 16 residues. In germline, CDR1 is MGHRA, CDR2 YSYEKL. CDR3 DNA: TGCGCCAGCAGCCAGCCTACTAGCGGGAGGGGGGATGAGCAGTTCTTC. Its translation is CASSQPTSGRGDEQFF.

This clone was observed a handful of times. The J gene is TRBJ2-1, the V gene TRBV5-1; 7 nucleotides line up with TRBD2. Germline V gene lookup returns CDR1 SGHRS and CDR2 YFSETQ. This CDR3 comprises 14 residues. The V segment lost 4 bases and the J segment 2 bases; nucleotides outside the gene matches: 3. The CDR3 loop is CASSPGLAYNEQFF. CDR3 in DNA: TGCGCCAGCAGCCCCGGACTAGCCTACAATGAGCAGTTCTTC.

This clone was recorded a few times. J is TRBJ2-3 and V is TRBV2; a weak D match, TRBD2 (6 bases). Trimming took 8 bases from V and 14 from J, leaving 11 bases between them. Germline assignment: CDR1 SNHLY and CDR2 FYNNEI. The length of the CDR3 is 9 residues. CDR3 protein: CASGDSRYF. DNA for the CDR3: TGTGCCAGCGGGGACTCCCGGTATTTT.

This clone was seen only a few times. The chain is built from TRBV7-2 and TRBJ1-1, with D possibly TRBD1 on 5 matching bases. Germline-derived CDR1 and CDR2 are SGHTA and FQGNSA. The CDR3 spans 12 residues. Trimming removed 6 bases at V and 8 bases at J, with 13 bases between. This CDR3 reads CASSPFDREAFF. The CDR3 DNA follows: TGTGCCAGCAGTCCATTTGACAGAGAAGCTTTCTTT.

The chain has TRBV2 and TRBJ2-7, with 10 nucleotides matching TRBD2. Trimming removed 7 bases from V and 3 bases from J; junction bases left unmatched: 12. This CDR3 spans 16 amino acids. Germline V gene lookup returns CDR1 SNHLY and CDR2 FYNNEI. The CDR3 loop is CASNTRRGTSVYEQYF. The CDR3 bases are TGTGCCAGCAATACTAGGCGGGGGACTAGCGTCTACGAGCAGTACTTC.

This clone was picked up a small number of times. The chain is built from TRBV12-5 and TRBJ2-7; maybe TRBD2 (5 bases). Germline V lookup: CDR1 LGHNT, CDR2 FRNRAP. Trimming cost V 3 bases and J 6 bases, with 9 bases left between them. CDR3 length: 12 residues. DNA of the CDR3: TGTGCTAGTGGTTTCCCCCGGGGCGAGCAGTACTTC. The encoded protein is CASGFPRGEQYF.

This clone turned up a few times. The rearrangement joins TRBV11-2 to TRBJ2-7, with D perhaps matching TRBD2 (5 bases). Per the germline V gene, CDR1 is SGHAT and CDR2 is FQNNGV. Trimming removed 4 bases from V and 0 bases from J, with 10 bases in between. The CDR3 contains 14 residues. The CDR3 bases are TGTGCCAGCAGCTCCCGGACTGGCTCCTACGAGCAGTACTTC. This codes for CASSSRTGSYEQYF.

The chain is built from TRBV4-1 and TRBJ2-1; D gene unclear. Germline-derived CDR1 and CDR2 are MGHRA and YSYEKL. The CDR3 runs to 17 residues. Deletions cut 3 bases from V and 2 bases from J, with 17 bases between. The CDR3 loop reads CASSQPVGLEPYNEQFF. CDR3 in DNA: TGCGCCAGCAGCCAGCCAGTGGGTCTAGAACCCTACAATGAGCAGTTCTTC.

This chain uses TRBV15 with TRBJ2-5; TRBD1 aligns across 8 bases. CDR1 is LNHNV, CDR2 YYDKDF, per germline (reference sequence). Germline trimming cut 3 bases from V and 1 base from J; bases unmatched to any gene: 1. The CDR3 totals 14 residues. CDR3 DNA: TGTGCCACCAGCAGGGGACAGGTCCAAGAGACCCAGTACTTC. It yields the protein CATSRGQVQETQYF.

This clone was seen a handful of times. The CDR3: CASSVDNRGGGYTF. CDR3 sequence (DNA): TGTGCCAGCAGCGTCGACAACAGGGGCGGGGGCTACACCTTC. This chain connects TRBV9 to TRBJ1-2; 7 bases align to TRBD1. Trimming took 2 bases from V and 8 from J; bases not matched to a gene: 9. In germline, CDR1 is SGDLS, CDR2 YYNGEE. This CDR3 has 14 amino acids.

This clone was observed a few times. This chain uses TRBV15 with TRBJ1-2, with TRBD1 matching over 8 bases. Germline assignment: CDR1 LNHNV and CDR2 YYDKDF (reference sequence). J gave up 6 bases and V 7 bases, and 7 bases lay outside the gene matches. CDR3 length: 13 residues. The CDR3 coding sequence is TGTGCCACCATGGACAGGGACGAAAATGGCTACACCTTC. Protein sequence: CATMDRDENGYTF.

This clone was seen only a few times. The rearrangement uses TRBV6-6 and TRBJ1-1; TRBD1 aligns across 9 bases. Germline V gene data show CDR1 as MNHNY and CDR2 as SVGAGI (reference sequence). V lost 5 bases, J lost 5 bases, and 6 bases stayed unmatched. The CDR3 contains 14 residues. The CDR3 bases are TGTGCCAGCAGTCCACAACAGGGGGCGACTGAAGCTTTCTTT. Translated: CASSPQQGATEAFF.

With respect to this clone: This specimen includes other DNA sequences encoding the same CDR3. This rearrangement joins TRBV4-1 to TRBJ2-5; TRBD2 matches 9 bases. This CDR3 has 15 amino acids. After removal of 1 base from V and 4 bases from J, the junction contained 4 bases not matched to a gene. Germline V lookup: CDR1 MGHRA, CDR2 YSYEKL. CDR3 residues: CASSQVGLAGETQYF. CDR3 DNA: TGCGCCAGCAGCCAAGTGGGACTAGCTGGAGAGACCCAGTACTTC.

The genes are TRBV9 and TRBJ1-2, with a tentative D call TRBD1 (6 bases). The CDR3 covers 14 residues. The germline V gene has CDR1 SGDLS and CDR2 YYNGEE. Between the trimmed V and J ends, which lost 0 bases and 4 bases, there was a span of 10 bases. The CDR3 DNA reads as TGTGCCAGCAGCGTAGACAGGGTCTCCTATGGCTACACCTTC. Protein sequence: CASSVDRVSYGYTF.

V and J are TRBV29-1 and TRBJ1-3, with D unresolved. The CDR3 consists of 14 residues. V was trimmed by 4 bases and J by 3 bases, leaving 13 bases between them. In germline, CDR1 is SQVTM, CDR2 ANQGSEA. The CDR3 spells CSVAYSLGGNTIYF. The CDR3 region has the DNA TGCAGCGTTGCCTATTCACTAGGTGGAAACACCATATATTTT.

This clone has only a few counts. The chain links TRBV9 to TRBJ2-5, with 8 bases aligning to TRBD1. CDR3 length: 15 residues. V was pared by 2 bases and J by 2 bases, with 5 bases of the junction left unmatched. Germline V CDR1 and CDR2: SGDLS, YYNGEE. The CDR3 DNA follows: TGTGCCAGCAGCGTTGGGGACAGGCCTCAAGAGACCCAGTACTTC. Amino acids: CASSVGDRPQETQYF.

This chain's CDR3 is CASSGGQGLNTEAFF. The CDR3 DNA follows: TGTGCCAGCAGTGGGGGACAGGGGCTGAACACTGAAGCTTTCTTT. The chain employs TRBV25-1 and TRBJ1-1; 10 bases are a match to TRBD1. This CDR3 has 15 residues. Germline V gene data show CDR1 as MGHDK and CDR2 as SYGVNS. The J segment lost 0 bases and the V segment lost 4 bases, leaving 2 bases of the junction unmatched.

This chain connects TRBV25-1 to TRBJ2-5; 7 bases map to TRBD2. Germline CDR1 reads MGHDK; CDR2 reads SYGVNS. CDR3 length: 15 amino acids. V shed 4 bases, J shed 7 bases, and the junction held 12 bases outside the gene matches. The CDR3 sequence is CASSATGTWGGTQYF. The CDR3 bases are TGTGCCAGCAGTGCCACCGGGACCTGGGGGGGGACCCAGTACTTC.

The V and J genes are TRBV7-3 and TRBJ1-1, with a tentative D call TRBD1 (5 bases). Germline V gives CDR1 SGHTA, CDR2 FQGTGA. The ends were cut back, 4 bases at V and 0 bases at J, with 15 bases in the middle. This CDR3 spans 16 amino acids. This CDR3 reads CASSSQAGLLNTEAFF. CDR3 DNA sequence: TGTGCCAGCAGCTCGCAGGCGGGACTGTTGAACACTGAAGCTTTCTTT.

The chain uses TRBV11-2 and TRBJ2-1; 9 positions agree with TRBD1. Germline V gives CDR1 SGHAT, CDR2 FQNNGV. The trim removed 5 bases at V and 6 bases at J, leaving 8 bases unmatched. The CDR3 has 15 amino acids. The CDR3 sequence is CASSPRTGDGNEQFF. CDR3 DNA: TGTGCCAGCAGCCCTCGGACAGGGGACGGCAATGAGCAGTTCTTC.

The CDR3 region is CASSLGGYGYTF. The CDR3, as DNA: TGTGCCAGCAGTTTAGGGGGGTATGGCTACACCTTC. The chain is built from TRBV28 and TRBJ1-2; possibly TRBD1 for D (5 bases). Trimming pared 2 bases from V and 5 bases from J, leaving 6 bases between. Germline V gene sequence: CDR1 MDHEN, CDR2 SYDVKM. The CDR3 is made up of 12 amino acids.

This chain connects TRBV4-3 to TRBJ2-6, with unresolved D. This CDR3 is 16 amino acids long. Trimming pared 0 bases from V and 1 base from J, leaving 7 bases between. The germline V gene encodes CDR1 LGHNA and CDR2 YSLEER. CDR3 protein: CASSQEVQSGANVLTF. CDR3 DNA: TGCGCCAGCAGCCAAGAGGTTCAGTCTGGGGCCAACGTCCTGACTTTC.

This clone was detected only a few times. The V and J genes are TRBV30 and TRBJ2-4; maybe TRBD1 (6 bases). CDR3 length equals 13 residues. Trimming removed 3 bases at V and 8 bases at J, with 14 bases between. The germline V gene has CDR1 GTSNPN and CDR2 SVGIG (reference sequence). CDR3 residues: CAWRPTGTDIQYF. CDR3 nucleotide sequence: TGTGCCTGGAGGCCTACAGGGACGGACATTCAGTACTTC.

This clone appeared a few times. The V call is TRBV7-9, the J call TRBJ2-5, with D possibly being TRBD2 (5 bases). Germline CDR1 is SEHNR and CDR2 is FQNEAQ (reference sequence). V lost 5 bases and J 4 bases, leaving 14 bases between the germline ends. This CDR3 comprises 14 residues. As DNA, the CDR3 is TGTGCCAGCAGCCTCCGGGATCTGAGAGAGACCCAGTACTTC. It specifies CASSLRDLRETQYF.

This clone appeared a few times. Other DNA sequences in the same sample also yield this CDR3. This chain joins TRBV5-1 and TRBJ1-2, with D possibly matching TRBD1 (5 bases). The V end was cut by 0 bases, the J end by 3 bases, with 9 bases between. The CDR3 spans 14 residues. The V gene's germline CDR1 is SGHRS and CDR2 YFSETQ. The CDR3 DNA sequence: TGCGCCAGCAGCTTGGGAGACAGAGACTATGGCTACACCTTC. Protein sequence: CASSLGDRDYGYTF.

Concerning this clone: Other DNA sequences in the same sample also yield this CDR3. This chain links TRBV5-1 with TRBJ1-5; D not certain. The germline V gene has CDR1 SGHRS and CDR2 YFSETQ. This CDR3 is 15 amino acids long. The V gene lost 2 bases and the J gene lost 0 bases, with 9 bases spanning the gap. CDR3 DNA sequence: TGCGCCAGCAGCTTAGGCGGTTATAGCAATCAGCCCCAGCATTTT. Residues: CASSLGGYSNQPQHF.

For this clone: The sample holds other DNA sequences that translate to the same CDR3. V is TRBV5-1 and J is TRBJ2-3; tentative D call: TRBD1 (5 bases). CDR3 size: 15 residues. V was shortened by 0 bases and J by 0 bases, with 8 bases between the two germline ends. CDR1 is SGHRS and CDR2 is YFSETQ in the germline V gene. CDR3 sequence: CASSLVGASTDTQYF. CDR3 in DNA: TGCGCCAGCAGCTTGGTTGGGGCTAGCACAGATACGCAGTATTTT.